A selection of T cell receptor beta chains follows, all from one sample in a study of identical twins. TCRdb re-called the 5' RACE reads with MiXCR, one entry per CDR3 protein. The repertoire consists of 1.5 million to 2 million distinct CDR3 sequences, with less than 40% occurring once and the leading ten covering about 0.3%. Sequencing was carried out using cord blood. The receptors shown here come from a newborn girl in good health. CDR3s include the opening cysteine and the closing phenylalanine or tryptophan. A D gene is named only where the DNA matches it firmly. Not all rows give a size; the values are once, few, many and, for expanded clones, a class.

clone_size d_call j_call v_call cdr3_aa cdr3_nt
few TRBD1 TRBJ2-7 TRBV2 CASSVGQGVFYEQYF TGTGCCAGCAGTGTCGGGCAGGGGGTCTTCTACGAGCAGTACTTC
NA NA TRBJ1-2 TRBV12-5 CASGFRESNYGYTF TGTGCTAGTGGTTTTCGGGAATCTAACTATGGCTACACCTTC
few TRBD2 TRBJ2-1 TRBV7-9 CASSLVGGSAESEQFF TGTGCCAGCAGCTTAGTGGGCGGGAGCGCCGAAAGTGAGCAGTTCTTC
NA NA TRBJ2-7 TRBV7-9 CASSSSSGKGLDEQYF TGTGCCAGCAGCTCCTCTTCAGGGAAGGGTCTAGACGAGCAGTACTTC
NA TRBD2 TRBJ2-5 TRBV20-1 CSASGPGLGVYNEQYF TGCAGTGCTAGCGGTCCGGGACTAGGAGTCTACAATGAGCAGTACTTC
once NA TRBJ2-5 TRBV5-1 CASSYPGRLTQYF TGCGCCAGCAGCTATCCGGGACGTTTGACCCAGTACTTC
few NA TRBJ2-1 TRBV12-3/TRBV12-4 CASSIRTVVYNEQFF TGTGCCAGCAGTATCCGGACTGTAGTCTACAATGAGCAGTTCTTC
few NA TRBJ1-5 TRBV7-6 CASSLNTGYGQPQHF TGTGCCAGCAGCTTAAACACAGGGTACGGTCAGCCCCAGCATTTT
NA TRBD2 TRBJ2-3 TRBV5-1 CASSLGRLAGHTQYF TGTGCCAGCAGCTTGGGTAGACTAGCGGGACATACGCAGTATTTT
few TRBD2 TRBJ2-1 TRBV2 CASKTSGGAVHNEQFF TGTGCCAGCAAGACTAGCGGGGGGGCTGTCCACAATGAGCAGTTCTTC
NA NA TRBJ2-1 TRBV5-6 CASSTKLGSFYNEQFF TGTGCCAGCAGCACCAAACTAGGCTCCTTCTACAATGAGCAGTTCTTC
NA TRBD2 TRBJ2-1 TRBV24-1 CATSDSLAGGSDEQFF TGTGCCACCAGTGATTCTTTAGCGGGAGGATCCGATGAGCAGTTCTTC
NA TRBD2 TRBJ2-1 TRBV20-1 CSAYPSGRDNEQFF TGCAGTGCGTACCCTAGCGGGAGGGACAATGAGCAGTTCTTC
NA NA TRBJ1-3 TRBV4-1 CASSPQGQGGGNTIYF TGCGCCAGCAGCCCCCAAGGGCAGGGAGGTGGAAACACCATATATTTT
NA NA TRBJ2-7 TRBV20-1 CSANYGAYEQYF TGCAGTGCTAACTACGGAGCCTACGAGCAGTACTTC
many NA TRBJ2-5 TRBV25-1 CASSDIRIGRESVTQYF TGTGCCAGCAGTGATATTCGTATTGGCAGGGAGTCGGTGACCCAGTACTTC
once TRBD1 TRBJ1-4 TRBV28 CASSSPGQGGSNEKLFF TGTGCCAGCAGTTCGCCGGGACAGGGTGGCTCTAATGAAAAACTGTTTTTT
NA TRBD1 TRBJ2-1 TRBV5-1 CASSLAGTGMSEQFF TGCGCCAGCAGCTTGGCCGGGACAGGGATGTCTGAGCAGTTCTTC
NA TRBD2 TRBJ2-1 TRBV7-2 CASSLNAGLAGGNEQFF TGTGCCAGCAGCTTAAACGCCGGACTAGCGGGGGGCAATGAGCAGTTCTTC
NA TRBD2 TRBJ2-7 TRBV24-1 CATSDPHRTSGSGSYNEQYF TGTGCCACCAGTGATCCCCACCGGACTAGCGGGAGTGGCTCCTACAATGAGCAGTACTTC
NA TRBD2 TRBJ2-7 TRBV2 CASSFGLAANEQYF TGTGCCAGCAGTTTCGGACTAGCGGCCAATGAGCAGTACTTC
NA NA TRBJ1-4 TRBV4-1 CASSQGPATNEKLFF TGCGCCAGCAGCCAAGGGCCCGCAACTAATGAAAAACTGTTTTTT
NA TRBD1 TRBJ1-1 TRBV2 CASSKERGLNTEAFF TGTGCCAGCAGTAAAGAAAGGGGGCTGAACACTGAAGCTTTCTTT
NA NA TRBJ2-1 TRBV5-1 CASRPGLLSSYNEQFF TGCGCCAGCAGGCCCGGACTACTAAGCTCCTACAATGAGCAGTTCTTC
NA TRBD1 TRBJ1-2 TRBV20-1 CSATPGQGGYGYTF TGCAGTGCTACACCGGGACAGGGGGGCTATGGCTACACCTTC
NA NA TRBJ2-7 TRBV24-1 CATSDPGHLAEAQYF TGTGCCACCAGTGATCCAGGTCATTTGGCGGAGGCCCAGTACTTC
few NA TRBJ2-5 TRBV10-3 CAISGWDGETQYF TGTGCCATCAGTGGCTGGGACGGAGAGACCCAGTACTTC
few NA TRBJ2-3 TRBV2 CASSELVGTSTDTQYF TGTGCCAGCAGTGAACTTGTGGGAACCAGCACAGATACGCAGTATTTT
NA NA TRBJ2-1 TRBV4-1 CASSQDFRFLGATYNEQFF TGCGCCAGCAGCCAAGATTTCCGTTTTCTGGGGGCCACCTACAATGAGCAGTTCTTC
few TRBD2 TRBJ2-3 TRBV24-1 CATSDRRGRIADTQYF TGTGCCACCAGTGATCGTCGCGGGAGGATTGCAGATACGCAGTATTTT
NA NA TRBJ2-4 TRBV20-1 CIATASSYEHYF TGCATTGCTACCGCCAGCAGCTACGAGCACTACTTC
NA NA TRBJ1-2 TRBV27 CASNPHDTF TGTGCCAGCAATCCTCATGACACCTTC